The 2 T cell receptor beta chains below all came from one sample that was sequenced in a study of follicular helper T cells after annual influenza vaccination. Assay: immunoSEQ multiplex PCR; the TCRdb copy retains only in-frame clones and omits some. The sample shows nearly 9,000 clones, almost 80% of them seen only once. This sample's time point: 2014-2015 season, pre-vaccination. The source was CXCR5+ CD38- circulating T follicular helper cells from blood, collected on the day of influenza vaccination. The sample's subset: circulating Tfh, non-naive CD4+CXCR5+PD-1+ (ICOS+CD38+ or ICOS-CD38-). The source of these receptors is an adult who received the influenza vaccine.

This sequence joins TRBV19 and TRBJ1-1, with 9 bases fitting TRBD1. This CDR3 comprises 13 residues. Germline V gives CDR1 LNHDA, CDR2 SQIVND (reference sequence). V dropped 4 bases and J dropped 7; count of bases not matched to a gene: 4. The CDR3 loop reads CASSTTTGGEAFF. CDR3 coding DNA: TGTGCCAGTAGTACGACGACAGGGGGTGAAGCTTTCTTT.

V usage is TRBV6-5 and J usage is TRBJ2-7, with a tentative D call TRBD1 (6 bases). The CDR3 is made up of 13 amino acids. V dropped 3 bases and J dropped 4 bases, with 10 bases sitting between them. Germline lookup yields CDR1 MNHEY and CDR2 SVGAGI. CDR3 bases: TGTGCCAGCAGTTATGGCAGGGGTTACGAGCAGTACTTC. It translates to CASSYGRGYEQYF.